This T cell receptor (beta chain) was observed in a study of T cells in Graves' hyperthyroidism and ophthalmopathy. What was amplified from RNA transcripts were TCR beta CDR3 regions. Primed by the HTBI set, a first-round RT-PCR was run on the TCR CDR3. MiXCR, applied by TCRdb to the multiplex PCR reads, yields one record per CDR3 protein. Among approximately 430,000 distinct CDR3 sequences, approximately 15% were seen once, and the ten largest hold around an eighth. Stability of Graves' hyperthyroidism was defined as absent ophthalmopathy progression within 18 months. A patient was excluded if there was uncontrolled infection, other autoimmune disease, pregnancy or lactation. Orbital computed tomography, thyroid ultrasound, serum thyroxine and TRAb, and clinical symptoms together informed the diagnoses. This CDR3 contains 15 residues. Germline V CDR1 and CDR2: SGHNT, YENEEA. Trimming removed 1 base at V and 4 bases at J, with 13 bases between.

This clonotype has at least ten counts. The antigen is not known. The study, taken as a whole, reports: The model predicted ophthalmopathy a median about 6.6 months before onset.

The sequencing sample was made of blood. The receptor was isolated from a woman aged 18 to 35 with Graves' hyperthyroidism. The chain carries TRBV11-3 and TRBJ1-1; D might be TRBD1 (6 bases). The CDR3 reads CASSLGPGGATEAFF. For the CDR3, the DNA is TGTGCCAGCAGCTTAGGGCCGGGGGGGGCCACTGAAGCTTTCTTT.